This TCR beta chain was identified in a study of long-term antiretroviral therapy in people with HIV. Turning to the study itself: The oldest samples precede the 2015 immediate-ART recommendation by about a decade.

Broader study findings: Clones expanded before ART dominated the repertoire at all time points. Information on adherence to ART, viral resistance or therapy changes was unavailable.

An immunoSEQ assay, version v3.0, was performed at survey level. It was roughly 40,000-50,000 T-cell genomes per sample that sequencing targeted. The data were produced by immunoSEQ multiplex PCR, yet TCRdb's version contains in-frame clones alone and is incomplete. The table lists around 8,600 clones, around three quarters of them singletons. Of note for this clone: As yet, its antigen is unknown.

The trim removed 6 bases at V and 3 bases at J, leaving 5 bases unmatched. The CDR3 sequence is 14 residues long. Germline V gene sequence: CDR1 SNHLY, CDR2 FYNNEI. This specimen was unsorted PBMCs, taken 0.6 years before starting antiretroviral therapy. The TCR comes from a man aged 40-49 years with HIV. This chain connects TRBV2 to TRBJ2-1; 7 bases fit TRBD1. The DNA for the CDR3 is TGTGCCAGCAGGACAGGGCTTGGCTACAATGAGCAGTTCTTC. It is translated as CASRTGLGYNEQFF.